This entry concerns a single T cell receptor (beta chain). Its antigen remains unidentified. Base qualities were left out, and no much larger clone turns up one base away. Using the deep immunoSEQ assay, multiplex PCR amplified TCR CDR3 regions from genomic DNA. Genomic DNA extracted from each cell subset was distributed evenly over all wells of several immunoSEQ 96-well plates, and each plate served as one replicate. For unsorted PBMC, 250 to 300 ng of genomic DNA, equivalent to 30,000 to 35,000 T cell genomes, went into each replicate PCR. Unsorted PBMC genomic DNA was sequenced across ten immunoSEQ deep assay plates. The purified libraries were quantified using a Qubit 3.0 fluorometer, sized with a Bioanalyzer 2100, and then quantified again using the KAPA Library Quantification kit. A separate single-read 150-cycle Illumina NextSeq 550 flow cell was used to sequence each immunoSEQ 96-well plate. Turning to the authors' computational methods: Because the immunoSEQ output held only junctional sequences and lacked quality scores, the filtering could not match the filtering applied to full-length reads. Sequences were annotated with PyIR, a Python wrapper for IgBLAST v1.9, using IMGT germline references to assign V/J genes and CDR3. Reads were removed for weak V/J assignments (E-value above 1e-6), missing CDR3, stop codons, out-of-frame junctions, or ambiguous translated residues. V3J clonotypes were defined as sequences sharing an identical inferred V gene, J gene, and CDR3 amino acid sequence. Percentage overlap between repertoires was computed as shared unique clonotypes divided by the size of the smaller repertoire. RTK rarefaction, the Chao1 estimator, and Recon v2.1 estimates of unobserved clonotypes were used to assess repertoire richness. Drawn from immuneACCESS, this table holds only the in-frame rearrangements with V and J called that TCRdb kept. Clones are partly lost; checked studies trace under half to an unresolved V gene and leave the rest unexplained. That table gives V, J and clone size, and the DNA gave D and trimming. In all, the sample holds some 500,000 clones, and about 74% of those were seen once. The ten largest clonotypes hold approximately 12% of the sample.

This specimen comes from a study of shared clonotypes between healthy human individuals (dated by TCRdb to the early 2020s). Background for the entire study: Three men and a couple of women, aged 18 to 49 years, made up the cohort. To estimate repertoire size and how much clonotypes are shared between individuals, the study performed deep sequencing of blood TCR repertoires from roughly five healthy adults. Between about 0.8 and 9 billion PBMCs per donor were obtained by leukapheresis. Different laboratories and diverse techniques were used to prepare libraries and sequence TCR repertoires, to increase sequencing depth and limit assay-specific biases.

Overall study results and their limits: Because the study included a small number of donors, the genetic and exposure-history diversity represented was limited. Only blood was sampled, and tissue TCR repertoires likely differ from those in blood. Pairwise subsampling indicated that sequencing depth was expected to affect the degree of clonotype sharing among donors.

Donors were healthy HIV-negative adults with no recently reported acute infections or vaccinations. All donors were Caucasian adults living in Nashville, Tennessee, USA. In the unsorted samples, 70 million to 90 million PBMCs were counted, and genomic DNA was extracted using the QIAamp DNA Blood Mini kit. Blood was collected by leukapheresis, and PBMCs were isolated by Ficoll-Histopaque density gradient centrifugation and then cryopreserved in liquid nitrogen vapor phase. The sequence came from a woman in her 40s in good health. Some clones in this sample may be carry-over from other donors' samples. The sample consisted of PBMCs.

The CDR3 protein: CASSFPGGGTDTQYF. The base sequence is TGTGCCAGCAGTTTCCCGGGAGGGGGCACAGATACGCAGTATTTT. This sequence uses TRBV28 and TRBJ2-3, with TRBD2 identical over 8 junction bases. CDR1 and CDR2 were assigned from the germline V gene as MDHEN and SYDVKM. From the cysteine up to the phenylalanine, the CDR3 has a length of 15 residues. Only the CDR3 DNA is retained, 45 bases long and in frame from the first base. V is pruned by 3 bases and J by 1 base, leaving 3 bases of the junction without a gene match.